One T cell receptor beta chain is described in this entry. Germline-derived CDR1 and CDR2 are LNHDA and SQIVND (reference sequence). The V and J ends lost 6 bases and 3 bases, in that order; junction bases with no gene match: 5. This CDR3 is built from 13 residues. This entry comes from a study of blood T cell repertoires in COVID-19. The repertoire was sequenced with immunoSEQ multiplex PCR; TCRdb's copy has only in-frame clones and lacks some. Of over 45,000 clones listed, approximately 82% are singletons. The sequenced material came from peripheral blood. The J gene is TRBJ2-7, the V gene TRBV19, with TRBD2 matching 7 bases. This receptor was identified in a woman over 75 with acute or convalescent COVID-19. This CDR3 reads CASSGRRGYEQYF. The CDR3, as DNA: TGTGCCAGTAGCGGGAGGAGGGGCTACGAGCAGTACTTC.